Listed here are 8 T cell receptor beta chains from one sample, sequenced in a study of blood T cell repertoires in COVID-19. Assay: immunoSEQ multiplex PCR; the TCRdb copy retains only in-frame clones and omits some. The sample has about 36,000 clones, around nine tenths seen once. Material for sequencing was peripheral blood. These receptor sequences come from a human donor in a cohort sampled during active COVID-19.

This chain joins TRBV5-4 and TRBJ2-2; weak D call: TRBD2 (6 bases). Trimming pared 5 bases from V and 4 bases from J, leaving 12 bases between. The CDR3 runs 14 residues. Germline CDR1 reads SGHNT; CDR2 reads YYREEE (reference sequence). The CDR3 DNA reads as TGTGCCAGCAGGGCGGGGCGTAGCACCGGGGAGCTGTTTTTT. Amino acids: CASRAGRSTGELFF.

The genes are TRBV19 and TRBJ1-5; D call uncertain. Germline CDR1 and CDR2: LNHDA and SQIVND (reference sequence). V was cut by 1 base and J by 9 bases, with 13 bases left in between. CDR3 size: 14 residues. This CDR3 is CASSIGSVPGPQHF. DNA of the CDR3: TGTGCCAGTAGTATAGGGTCAGTTCCTGGGCCCCAGCATTTT.

J is TRBJ2-2 and V is TRBV18; TRBD1 aligns across 8 bases. CDR3 length: 14 amino acids. From germline, CDR1 is KGHSH and CDR2 LQKENI. V lost 6 bases and J lost 1; bases outside the gene matches: 1. The CDR3 loop reads CASSGTGNTGELFF. For the CDR3, the DNA is TGTGCCAGCTCCGGGACAGGGAACACCGGGGAGCTGTTTTTT.

In its sample, this clone ranks as medium-sized. The chain joins TRBV27 to TRBJ2-2, with D uncertain. The CDR3 is made up of 14 amino acids. Germline V lookup: CDR1 MNHEY, CDR2 SMNVEV (reference sequence). The ends were cut back, 5 bases at V and 1 base at J, with 8 bases in the middle. CDR3 nucleotides: TGTGCCAGCAGTCCCGACTTGAACACCGGGGAGCTGTTTTTT. This translates into CASSPDLNTGELFF.

This clone has more than one count but fewer than ten. The chain uses TRBV9 and TRBJ1-2; the D is unclear. The CDR3 extends over 15 amino acids. Germline CDR1 is SGDLS and CDR2 is YYNGEE. With 5 bases removed from V and 4 bases from J, the gap between germline ends came to 18 bases. CDR3 in amino acids: CASSAGASVPYGYTF. The CDR3 DNA sequence: TGTGCCAGCAGTGCAGGTGCCTCTGTCCCCTATGGCTACACCTTC. Based on the CDR3 plus reference TRBV9 and TRBJ1-2, the full variable domain is DSGVTQTPKHLITATGQRVTLRCSPRSGDLSVYWYQQSLDQGLQFLIQYYNGEERAKGNILERFSAQQFPDLHSELNLSSLELGDSALYFCASSAGASVPYGYTFGSGTRLTVV.

The chain recombines TRBV7-9 with TRBJ1-1; TRBD1 matches 9 bases. The germline V gene has CDR1 SEHNR and CDR2 FQNEAQ (reference sequence). The CDR3 totals 15 residues. With 5 bases clipped from V and 6 bases from J, the junction kept 10 bases outside the gene matches. In DNA form, the CDR3 reads TGTGCCAGCAGCCCGAGACAGGGGGAGGAGGCTGAAGCTTTCTTT. Its protein product is CASSPRQGEEAEAFF.

This clone was seen only a few times. J is TRBJ1-1 and V is TRBV19; 9 nucleotides line up with TRBD1. This CDR3 comprises 12 residues. V trimming: 9 bases; J trimming: 5 bases; junction bases outside the gene matches: 4. Germline lookup yields CDR1 LNHDA and CDR2 SQIVND (reference sequence). CDR3 residues: CASGQGRTEAFF. In DNA, the CDR3 is TGTGCCAGCGGACAGGGGCGTACTGAAGCTTTCTTT.

This chain connects TRBV5-1 to TRBJ2-7; 11 positions match TRBD2. This CDR3 has 14 residues. The ends lost 3 bases at V and 4 bases at J; junction bases unmatched: 3. Germline assignment: CDR1 SGHRS and CDR2 YFSETQ. This chain's CDR3 is CASSYSGGAYEQYF. The CDR3, as DNA: TGCGCCAGCAGCTATAGCGGGGGGGCGTACGAGCAGTACTTC.